This paragraph reports one TCR beta chain. This clonotype was recorded at least ten times. What this receptor recognizes is not known. The input lacks base qualities; no much larger clone sits a single base away. The method was RACE. The instrument was a NextSeq 500. Library preparation attached unique molecular identifiers to individual cDNA molecules for quantitative, reproducible TCR counting. Both TCR alpha and TCR beta chains were sequenced from each blood RNA sample. The published analysis was carried out like this. The median number of TCRs per sample was 95,638, ranging from roughly 23,224 to 690,600. V, J and CDR3 annotation of the TCR reads was carried out using the Decombinator software suite. For PS versus PT1 abundance plots, all samples were subsampled to the same number of TCRs (28,000). Expanded TCRs were defined as absent before sensitization and observed at least eight times at the 2-week time point. TCRdb applied fastp at Q25 and MiXCR to the public reads, then kept only in-frame beta chains. Identical CDR3 proteins give one entry, which carries the most common genes and DNA. The V and J calls were not made by the authors but by TCRdb's processing. The sample includes around 120,000 distinct CDR3 sequences, with around an eighth observed a single time. The biggest ten clones account for 1.3% to 1.5% of the sample.

The germline V gene sets CDR1 to LGHNA and CDR2 to YSLEER. The junction shows trimming of 1 base on V and 10 bases on J, plus 14 bases between the germline ends. The CDR3 has 15 amino acids, counting the end cysteine and phenylalanine. The kept DNA is CDR3 alone, 45 bases in frame from the first base. The time point label on this specimen signifies: patch test 1, 2 weeks after DPC sensitization. The treatment or condition label here, explained by the study, means: therapeutic diphenylcyclopropenone sensitization with weekly scalp DPC. At each patch-test visit, blood was drawn before the patch test was applied. Patients were eligible if aged 18 to 70, diagnosed with alopecia and judged suitable for DPC therapy, and pregnant patients were excluded. Total RNA was isolated from unfractionated whole blood collected in Tempus Blood RNA tubes. This sample is drawn from a study of human T cells and chemical hapten exposure (dated by TCRdb to 2020 to 2023). In the study overall: For sensitization, 2% DPC in acetone was applied to an approximately 2 cm by approximately 2 cm area of upper inner arm skin. Patch tests used Finn chambers with 0.01% DPC on the upper back, scored after 6 days by International Contact Dermatitis Research Group standards. Blood was sampled from patients pre-sensitization (week 0) and at 2, 6 and about 24 weeks after DPC sensitization. Weekly therapeutic DPC doses were additionally applied to the scalp of patients throughout the roughly 23-week study period. For TCR sequencing, blood came from about 28 alopecia patients at anywhere from one to four time points (pre-sensitization, 2, 6 and 24 weeks). This study followed changes in the peripheral blood TCR repertoire in vivo during primary and secondary sensitization of alopecia patients to the hapten diphenylcyclopropenone (DPC). Alopecia areata with under or over 50% scalp involvement, alopecia totalis and alopecia universalis were represented in the patient cohort, which was mostly female. Libraries were pooled for sequencing, and per-sample TCR yields varied mainly because of small differences in library volumes within the pool. Paper-wide results and their limitations: Patch test score correlated positively with the number of PT1 expanded TCRs, reaching significance at thresholds 8, 16 and 32 but not at 4. After repeated subsampling, the strength of the expansion versus patch-test correlation and the threshold at which it became significant changed. DPC sensitization did not change the number of TCRs with a frequency above 1 in 1000, and there was no evidence of changes in global repertoire structure. All patients had alopecia, a presumed autoimmune disease, so their immune response might differ from that of healthy individuals. Compared with pre-sensitization or healthy control sets, expanded TCRs formed significantly more large CDR3 similarity clusters, which is consistent with antigen-driven responses.

Recombination connected TRBV4-3 to TRBJ1-6; the D gene is perhaps TRBD1, from 5 matching bases. This clonotype was obtained from a woman aged 45-65 years with alopecia areata. Some clones in this sample may be carry-over from other donors' samples. The sequencing here drew on whole blood, taken in connection with sensitization to the hapten diphenylcyclopropenone (DPC). CDR3 region: CASSQGLSQGSPLHF. The sequenced DNA is TGCGCCAGCAGCCAAGGATTAAGCCAGGGATCACCCCTCCACTTT.